The 18 T cell receptor beta chains below all came from one sample that was sequenced in a study of metastatic and nonmetastatic thyroid tumors. From the PCR reads, TCRdb re-called clones with MiXCR. This sample yields roughly 98,000 clones, of which 15% are seen a single time; roughly 4% belongs to the top ten. Each patient went into thyroid surgery without having received any treatment. The sequenced sample was blood. The receptors were gathered from a female donor with papillary thyroid cancer or a benign thyroid nodule (not recorded which). Some clones in this sample may be carry-over from other donors' samples.

For this clone: Being one base from a much bigger clone, this may be a read error. Within the sample, other DNA sequences also encode this same CDR3. The chain employs TRBV11-2 and TRBJ2-5; TRBD2 aligns across 10 bases. V shed 6 bases, J shed 11 bases, and the junction held 24 bases outside the gene matches. The germline V gene encodes CDR1 SGHAT and CDR2 FQNNGV. The CDR3 is 18 residues long. CDR3 region: CASSLGLGASGGAGTQYF. CDR3 DNA: TGTGCCAGCAGTCTTGGGCTGGGTGCAAGCGGGGGGGCAGGGACACAGTACTTC. The complete variable domain, with remaining parts taken from reference TRBV11-2 and TRBJ2-5, reads EAGVAQSPRYKIIEKRQSVAFWCNPISGHATLYWYQQILGQGPKLLIQFQNNGVVDDSQLPKDRFSAERLKGVDSTLKIQPAKLEDSAVYLCASSLGLGASGGAGTQYFGPGTRLLVL.

Comments on this clone: This sequence may be a read error, since a much larger clone differs from it by one base. This chain uses TRBV29-1 with TRBJ1-3, with D possibly being TRBD1 (6 bases). The CDR3 is made up of 11 amino acids. The V end was cut by 7 bases, the J end by 8 bases, with 12 bases between. Germline CDR1 and CDR2: SQVTM and ANQGSEA. DNA of the CDR3: TGCAGCGCAATACAGGGACACACCATATATTTT. This sequence encodes CSAIQGHTIYF.

Worth noting for this clone: A much larger clonotype is one base distant, so this may be a read error. The rearrangement links TRBV18 to TRBJ2-3, with D maybe TRBD2 (5 bases). Trimming took 4 bases from V and 4 from J, leaving 18 bases between them. This CDR3 is 16 amino acids long. The germline V gene has CDR1 KGHSH and CDR2 LQKENI. In nucleotides, the CDR3 is TGTGCCAGCTCACTATCAACGGGGATGCTGGCAGATACGCAGTATTTT. Its translation: CASSLSTGMLADTQYF. Based on the CDR3 plus reference TRBV18 and TRBJ2-3, the full variable domain is NAGVMQNPRHLVRRRGQEARLRCSPMKGHSHVYWYRQLPEEGLKFMVYLQKENIIDESGMPKERFSAEFPKEGPSILRIQQVVRGDSAAYFCASSLSTGMLADTQYFGPGTRLTVL.

As for this clone: A much larger clone lies one base from this, so it may be a read error. The chain uses TRBV5-4 and TRBJ2-7; maybe TRBD2 (5 bases). CDR1 SGHNT and CDR2 YYREEE come from the germline V gene (reference sequence). Trimming removed 0 bases at V and 4 bases at J, with 14 bases between. The CDR3 consists of 15 residues. Here the CDR3 DNA reads TGTGCCAGCAGCTTGGGGGCGTCTAGCCCGTACGAGCAGTACTTC. Translation: CASSLGASSPYEQYF.

About this clone: A read error may explain this, as a much larger clone is one base away. This rearrangement joins TRBV5-6 to TRBJ1-1, with a weak D call TRBD1 (6 bases). The CDR3 length is 14 residues. Trimming removed 2 bases from V and 0 bases from J, with 8 bases in between. The germline V gene has CDR1 SGHDT and CDR2 YYEEEE. The CDR3 protein is CASSFGQMNTEAFF. The CDR3 bases are TGTGCCAGCAGCTTTGGACAGATGAACACTGAAGCTTTCTTT.

This clone has at least ten counts. The chain combines TRBV6-1 with TRBJ1-4; tentatively, D is TRBD1 (6 bases). CDR1 and CDR2 from the germline V gene are MNHNS and SASEGT. Trimming stripped 10 bases from V and 8 bases from J, with 23 bases between. This CDR3 comprises 15 residues. The CDR3 nucleotides read TGTGCCACCGCGCCGGGGGGCGTCGACAGCGAAAAACTGTTTTTT. It specifies CATAPGGVDSEKLFF.

Only a few counts were recorded for this clone. A much larger clone sits a single nucleotide away, making a read error possible. The chain employs TRBV5-1 and TRBJ2-3; D may be TRBD1 (5 bases). The CDR3 runs to 13 residues. Germline V CDR1 and CDR2: SGHRS, YFSETQ. Deletions cut 5 bases from V and 2 bases from J, with 9 bases between. The CDR3 spells CASRRGITDTQYF. The CDR3 DNA sequence: TGCGCCAGCAGAAGGGGAATCACAGATACGCAGTATTTT.

Ten or more counts support this clone. Additional DNA sequences in this sample encode the identical CDR3. CDR3 DNA: TGCAGTGCTCCGGACAGGGGCACTGAAGCTTTCTTT. Its protein product is CSAPDRGTEAFF. The V gene is TRBV20-1, the J gene TRBJ1-1; 9 bases match TRBD1. Germline values: CDR1 DFQATT, CDR2 SNEGSKA (reference sequence). V dropped 5 bases and J dropped 4; count of bases not matched to a gene: 2. The CDR3 runs 12 residues.

This clone came up many times. The V and J genes are TRBV6-2 or TRBV6-3 and TRBJ2-1, with 12 positions matching TRBD2. The CDR3 is 16 residues long. Germline V gene lookup returns CDR1 MNHEY and CDR2 SVGEGT. The junction had 9 bases not matched to a gene; V was cut back by 4 bases and J by 8 bases. The CDR3 DNA sequence: TGTGCCAGCAGTTCCCAACTAGCGGGGGGTGAGGATGAGCAGTTCTTC. The encoded protein is CASSSQLAGGEDEQFF.

This clone was counted at least ten times. Different DNA sequences within this sample yield the same CDR3. The gene calls are TRBV15 and TRBJ2-5, with 7 nucleotides matching TRBD2. CDR1 and CDR2 (germline): LNHNV, YYDKDF (reference sequence). CDR3 length: 14 amino acids. V lost 1 base and J lost 3; bases outside the gene matches: 2. DNA for the CDR3: TGTGCCACCAGCAGAGCCCTAGCGGAAGAGACCCAGTACTTC. It is translated as CATSRALAEETQYF.

Turning to this clone: A much larger clone differs by one base, so this may be a read error. DNA of the CDR3: TGTGCCAGCAGCCACCGTCTACTAGCGGGGGGAGTTAATGAGCAGTTCTTC. Its protein product is CASSHRLLAGGVNEQFF. The chain joins TRBV11-1 to TRBJ2-1; 12 bases agree with TRBD2. The CDR3 contains 17 residues. Germline CDR1 reads SGHAT; CDR2 reads FQDESV (reference sequence). Trimming took 5 bases from V and 7 from J; bases not matched to a gene: 12.

Points on this clone: This sequence may be a read error, since a much larger clone differs from it by one base. The sample carries other DNA sequences with the same CDR3. This chain connects TRBV29-1 to TRBJ2-2, with 14 bases identical to TRBD2. CDR3 length: 15 residues. Germline values: CDR1 SQVTM, CDR2 ANQGSEA. The CDR3 DNA reads as TGCAGCGCTTCGGGACTAGCGGGGGAAACCGGGGAGCTTTTTTTT. Its translation: CSASGLAGETGELFF.

This clone was detected ten times or more. The chain carries TRBV29-1 and TRBJ2-5, with D possibly being TRBD1 (6 bases). The CDR3 is 14 amino acids. Germline V lookup: CDR1 SQVTM, CDR2 ANQGSEA. The ends were cut back, 5 bases at V and 1 base at J, with 14 bases in the middle. The CDR3, as DNA: TGCAGCGTTCAGAGGACAGCCTCCCAAGAGACCCAGTACTTC. Protein product: CSVQRTASQETQYF.

A remark on this clone: The junction departs from germline at one end; a sequencing error may be responsible. This sequence joins TRBV4-1 and TRBJ1-4, with unresolved D. CDR1 and CDR2 (germline): MGHRA, YSYEKL. This CDR3 spans 15 amino acids. CDR3 coding DNA: TGCGCCAGCAGCGAAGAAGGACGGTTGGGGGAAAAACTGTTTTTT. It translates to CASSEEGRLGEKLFF.

In its sample, this clone was seen many times. The chain carries TRBV12-3 or TRBV12-4 and TRBJ2-2; TRBD1 agrees at 10 bases. The CDR3 runs 14 residues. V lost 5 bases to trimming and J lost 10 bases; unmatched junction nucleotides: 7. The CDR3 region is CASSPGQGMVELFF. CDR3 sequence (DNA): TGTGCCAGCAGTCCGGGACAGGGGATGGTGGAGCTGTTTTTT.

Notes on this clone: Since a much larger clone is just one base distant, this may be a read error. J is TRBJ1-2 and V is TRBV20-1, with 7 bases fitting TRBD1. Germline CDR1 is DFQATT and CDR2 is SNEGSKA (reference sequence). The CDR3 length is 11 residues. The V segment lost 5 bases and the J segment 11 bases; nucleotides outside the gene matches: 8. The CDR3, as DNA: TGCAGTGCTGATGACAGGGCCCGGTACACCTTC. Translating gives CSADDRARYTF.

This clone appeared many times. This specimen includes other DNA sequences encoding the same CDR3. The rearrangement links TRBV4-2 to TRBJ1-5; D gene uncertain. Between the trimmed V and J ends, which lost 1 base and 3 bases, there was a span of 13 bases. Per germline, CDR1 LGHNA and CDR2 YNFKEQ. The CDR3 runs 16 residues. CDR3 sequence (DNA): TGTGCCAGCAGCCAAGTAGCGGGCGGCACCAATCAGCCCCAGCATTTT. It yields the protein CASSQVAGGTNQPQHF.

This clone was detected many times. The chain recombines TRBV6-1 with TRBJ1-6; the D gene is possibly TRBD1 (6 bases). The V end lost 2 bases, the J end lost 10 bases, and 18 bases lay between the germline ends. The CDR3 extends over 16 amino acids. Germline assignment: CDR1 MNHNS and CDR2 SASEGT. In nucleotides, the CDR3 is TGTGCCAGCAGTGAAACGGTCAGGGGTTTGGGCTCACCCCTCCACTTT. This translates into CASSETVRGLGSPLHF.